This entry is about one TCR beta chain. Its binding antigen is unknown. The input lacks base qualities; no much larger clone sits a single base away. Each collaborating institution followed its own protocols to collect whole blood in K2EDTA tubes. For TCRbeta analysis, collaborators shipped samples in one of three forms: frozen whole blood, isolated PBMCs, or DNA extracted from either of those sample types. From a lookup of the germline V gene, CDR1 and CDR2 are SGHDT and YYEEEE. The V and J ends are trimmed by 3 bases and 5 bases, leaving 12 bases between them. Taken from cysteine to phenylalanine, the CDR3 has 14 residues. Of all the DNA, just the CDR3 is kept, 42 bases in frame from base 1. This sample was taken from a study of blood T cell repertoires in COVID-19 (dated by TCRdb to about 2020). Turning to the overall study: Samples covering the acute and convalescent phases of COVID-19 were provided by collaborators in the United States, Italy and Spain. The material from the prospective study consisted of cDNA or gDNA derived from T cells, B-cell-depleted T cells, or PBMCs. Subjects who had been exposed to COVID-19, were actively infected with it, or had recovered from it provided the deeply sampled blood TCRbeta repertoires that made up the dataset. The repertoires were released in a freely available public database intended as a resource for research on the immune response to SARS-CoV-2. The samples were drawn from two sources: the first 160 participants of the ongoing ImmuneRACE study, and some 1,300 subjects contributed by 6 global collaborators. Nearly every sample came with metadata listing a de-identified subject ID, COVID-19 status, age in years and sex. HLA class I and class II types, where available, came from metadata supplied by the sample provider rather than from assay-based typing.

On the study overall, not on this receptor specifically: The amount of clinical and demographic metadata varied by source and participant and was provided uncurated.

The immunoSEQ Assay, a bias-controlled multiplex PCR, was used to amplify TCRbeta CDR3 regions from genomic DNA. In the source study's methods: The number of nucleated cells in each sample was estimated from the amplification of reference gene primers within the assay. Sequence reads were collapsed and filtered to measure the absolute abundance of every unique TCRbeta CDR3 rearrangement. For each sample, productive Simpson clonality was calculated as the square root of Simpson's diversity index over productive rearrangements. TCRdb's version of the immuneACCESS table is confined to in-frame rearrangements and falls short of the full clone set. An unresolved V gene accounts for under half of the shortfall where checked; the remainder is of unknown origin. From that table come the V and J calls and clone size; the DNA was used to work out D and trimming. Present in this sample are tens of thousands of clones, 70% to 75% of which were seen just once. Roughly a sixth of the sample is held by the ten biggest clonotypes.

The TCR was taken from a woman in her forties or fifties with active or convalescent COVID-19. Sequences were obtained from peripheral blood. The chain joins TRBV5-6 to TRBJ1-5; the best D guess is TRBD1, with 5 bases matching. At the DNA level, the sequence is TGTGCCAGCAGCTCCCAGGGAGGGGATCAGCCCCAGCATTTT. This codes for CASSSQGGDQPQHF.